The T cell receptor (beta chain) under discussion was sequenced for a study of tumour-infiltrating T cells in Burkitt lymphoma. Overall study: Overall and progression-free survival were predicted by productive clonality.

Measured with immunoSEQ multiplex PCR; TCRdb has only the in-frame clones, and not every one. This sample has 46,000 or so clones; around a third occur once, and the top ten carry 2.9%. This CDR3 is 16 amino acids long. CDR1 and CDR2 (germline): SGHTA, FQGNSA. The V segment lost 1 base and the J segment 6 bases; nucleotides outside the gene matches: 12. Sequencing used tumor tissue. This chain uses TRBV7-2 with TRBJ2-7; 7 bases are shared with TRBD1. The receptor comes from a human donor with Burkitt lymphoma. CDR3 DNA sequence: TGTGCCAGCAGCTTAGTGGTGAGGGGGCCCGTGGGCGAGCAGTACTTC. Its translation is CASSLVVRGPVGEQYF.